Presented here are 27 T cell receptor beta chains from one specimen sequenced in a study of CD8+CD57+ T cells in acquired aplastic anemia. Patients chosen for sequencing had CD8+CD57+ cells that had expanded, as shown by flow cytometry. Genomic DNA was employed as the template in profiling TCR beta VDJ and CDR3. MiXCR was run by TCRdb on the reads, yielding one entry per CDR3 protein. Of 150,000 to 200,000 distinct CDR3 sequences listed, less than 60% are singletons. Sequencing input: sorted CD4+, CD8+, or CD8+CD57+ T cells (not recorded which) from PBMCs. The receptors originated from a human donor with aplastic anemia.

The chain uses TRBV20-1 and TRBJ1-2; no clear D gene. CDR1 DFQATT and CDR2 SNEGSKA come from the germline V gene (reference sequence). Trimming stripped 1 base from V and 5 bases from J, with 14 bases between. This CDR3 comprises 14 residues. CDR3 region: CSARALRTGYGYTF. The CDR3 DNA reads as TGCAGTGCTAGAGCCCTAAGGACGGGGTATGGCTACACCTTC.

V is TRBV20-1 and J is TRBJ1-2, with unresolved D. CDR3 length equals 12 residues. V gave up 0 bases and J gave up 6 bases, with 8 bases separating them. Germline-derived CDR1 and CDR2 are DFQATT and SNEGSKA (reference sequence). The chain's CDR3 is CSARDQIDGYTF. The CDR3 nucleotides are TGCAGTGCTAGAGATCAGATAGATGGCTACACCTTC.

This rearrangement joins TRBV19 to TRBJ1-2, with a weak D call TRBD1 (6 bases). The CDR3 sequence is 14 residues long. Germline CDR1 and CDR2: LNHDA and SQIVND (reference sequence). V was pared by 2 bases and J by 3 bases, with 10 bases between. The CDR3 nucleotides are TGTGCCAGTAGTATACAGGGGCCTTACTATGGCTACACCTTC. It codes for CASSIQGPYYGYTF.

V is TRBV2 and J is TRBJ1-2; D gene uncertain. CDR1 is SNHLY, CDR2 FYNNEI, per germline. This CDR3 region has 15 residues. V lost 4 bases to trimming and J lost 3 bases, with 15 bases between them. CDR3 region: CASSASREAYYGYTF. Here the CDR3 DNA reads TGTGCCAGCAGTGCATCTCGAGAGGCTTACTATGGCTACACCTTC. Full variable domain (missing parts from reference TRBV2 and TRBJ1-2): EPEVTQTPSHQVTQMGQEVILRCVPISNHLYFYWYRQILGQKVEFLVSFYNNEISEKSEIFDDQFSVERPDGSNFTLKIRSTKLEDSAMYFCASSASREAYYGYTFGSGTRLTVV.

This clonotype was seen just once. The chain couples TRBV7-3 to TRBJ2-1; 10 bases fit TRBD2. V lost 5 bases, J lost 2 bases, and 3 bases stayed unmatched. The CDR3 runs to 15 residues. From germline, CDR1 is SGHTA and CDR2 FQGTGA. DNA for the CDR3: TGTGCCAGCAGCCCTAGCGGGGGAACCTACAATGAGCAGTTCTTC. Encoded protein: CASSPSGGTYNEQFF.

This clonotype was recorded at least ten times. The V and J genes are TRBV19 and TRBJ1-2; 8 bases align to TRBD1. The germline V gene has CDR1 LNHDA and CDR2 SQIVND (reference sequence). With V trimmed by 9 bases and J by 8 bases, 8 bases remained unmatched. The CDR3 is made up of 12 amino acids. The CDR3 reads CASLRPGGGYTF. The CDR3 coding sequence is TGTGCCAGCCTGAGGCCAGGGGGCGGCTACACCTTC.

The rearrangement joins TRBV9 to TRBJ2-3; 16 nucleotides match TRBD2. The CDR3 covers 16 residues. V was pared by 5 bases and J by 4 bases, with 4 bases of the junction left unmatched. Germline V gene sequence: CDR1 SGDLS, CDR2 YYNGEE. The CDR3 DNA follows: TGTGCCAGCAGTTTGGGACTAGCGGGGGGGTCAGATACGCAGTATTTT. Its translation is CASSLGLAGGSDTQYF.

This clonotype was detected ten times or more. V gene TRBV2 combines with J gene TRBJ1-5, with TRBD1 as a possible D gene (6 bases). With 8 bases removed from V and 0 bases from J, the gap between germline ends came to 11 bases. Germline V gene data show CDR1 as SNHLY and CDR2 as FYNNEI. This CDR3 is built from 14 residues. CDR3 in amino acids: CASSWTDSNQPQHF. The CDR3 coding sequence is TGTGCCAGCTCATGGACAGATAGCAATCAGCCCCAGCATTTT.

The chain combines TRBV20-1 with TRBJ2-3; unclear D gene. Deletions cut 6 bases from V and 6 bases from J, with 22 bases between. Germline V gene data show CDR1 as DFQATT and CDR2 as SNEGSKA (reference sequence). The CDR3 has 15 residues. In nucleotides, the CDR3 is TGCAGTGCGGGGAAGGGATCCGGCAGAGGTGATACGCAGTATTTT. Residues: CSAGKGSGRGDTQYF.

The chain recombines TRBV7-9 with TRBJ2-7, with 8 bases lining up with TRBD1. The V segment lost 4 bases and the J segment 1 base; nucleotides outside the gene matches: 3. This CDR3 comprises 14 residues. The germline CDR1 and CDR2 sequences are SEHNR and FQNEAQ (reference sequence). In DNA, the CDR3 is TGTGCCAGCAGCTCCCGGGACAGGTCCTACGAGCAGTACTTC. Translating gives CASSSRDRSYEQYF.

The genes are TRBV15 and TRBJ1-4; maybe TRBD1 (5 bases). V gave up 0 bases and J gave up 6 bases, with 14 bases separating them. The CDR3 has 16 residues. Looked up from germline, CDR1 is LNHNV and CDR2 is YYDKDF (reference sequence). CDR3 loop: CATSRDRGTGDEKLFF. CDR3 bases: TGTGCCACCAGCAGAGACCGGGGGACGGGGGATGAAAAACTGTTTTTT.

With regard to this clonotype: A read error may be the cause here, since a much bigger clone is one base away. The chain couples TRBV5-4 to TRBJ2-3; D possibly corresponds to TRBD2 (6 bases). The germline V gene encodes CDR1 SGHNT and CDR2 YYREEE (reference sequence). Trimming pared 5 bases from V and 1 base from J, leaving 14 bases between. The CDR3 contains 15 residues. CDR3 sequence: CASSRGSSCTDTQYF. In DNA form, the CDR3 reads TGTGCCAGCAGTCGGGGGAGCTCCTGCACAGATACGCAGTATTTT.

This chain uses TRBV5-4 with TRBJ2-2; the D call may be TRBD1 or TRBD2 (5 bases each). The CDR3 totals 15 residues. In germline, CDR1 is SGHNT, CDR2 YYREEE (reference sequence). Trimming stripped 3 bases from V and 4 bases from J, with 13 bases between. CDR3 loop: CASSSGTLTTGELFF. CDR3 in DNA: TGTGCCAGCAGCTCCGGGACCCTCACCACCGGGGAGCTGTTTTTT.

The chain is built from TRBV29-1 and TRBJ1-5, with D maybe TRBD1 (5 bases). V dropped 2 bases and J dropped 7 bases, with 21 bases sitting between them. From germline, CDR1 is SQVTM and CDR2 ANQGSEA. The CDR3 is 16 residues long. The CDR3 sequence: CSVECVGGGRFQPQHF. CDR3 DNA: TGCAGCGTTGAATGCGTGGGGGGGGGGAGGTTCCAGCCCCAGCATTTT.

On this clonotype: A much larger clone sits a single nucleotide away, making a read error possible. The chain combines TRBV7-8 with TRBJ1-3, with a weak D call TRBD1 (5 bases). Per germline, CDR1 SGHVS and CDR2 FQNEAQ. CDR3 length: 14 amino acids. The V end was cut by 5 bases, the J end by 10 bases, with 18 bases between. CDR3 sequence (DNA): TGTGCCAGCAGCCCAACGGCGGCAGGGAGAACCATATATTTT. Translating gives CASSPTAAGRTIYF. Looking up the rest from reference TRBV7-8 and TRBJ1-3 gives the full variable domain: GAGVSQSPRYKVAKRGQDVALRCDPISGHVSLFWYQQALGQGPEFLTYFQNEAQLDKSGLPSDRFFAERPEGSVSTLKIQRTQQEDSAVYLCASSPTAAGRTIYFGEGSWLTVV.

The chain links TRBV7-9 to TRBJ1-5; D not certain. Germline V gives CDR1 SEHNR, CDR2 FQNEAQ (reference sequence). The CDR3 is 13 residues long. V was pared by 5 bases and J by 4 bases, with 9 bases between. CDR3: CASSALGNQPQHF. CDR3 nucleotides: TGTGCCAGCAGCGCCCTTGGTAATCAGCCCCAGCATTTT.

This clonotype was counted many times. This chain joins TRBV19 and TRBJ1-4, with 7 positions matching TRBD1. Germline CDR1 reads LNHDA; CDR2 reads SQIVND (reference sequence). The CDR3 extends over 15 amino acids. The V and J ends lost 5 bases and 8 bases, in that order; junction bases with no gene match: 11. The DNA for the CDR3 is TGTGCCAGTAGTTCCTCAGGGGGATCGAGGGAAAAACTGTTTTTT. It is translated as CASSSSGGSREKLFF.

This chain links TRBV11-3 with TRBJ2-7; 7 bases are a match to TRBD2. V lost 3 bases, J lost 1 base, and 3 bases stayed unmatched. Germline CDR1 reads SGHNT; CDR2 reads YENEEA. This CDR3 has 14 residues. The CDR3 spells CASSFGRSSYEQYF. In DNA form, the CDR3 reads TGTGCCAGCAGCTTCGGGAGGTCATCCTACGAGCAGTACTTC.

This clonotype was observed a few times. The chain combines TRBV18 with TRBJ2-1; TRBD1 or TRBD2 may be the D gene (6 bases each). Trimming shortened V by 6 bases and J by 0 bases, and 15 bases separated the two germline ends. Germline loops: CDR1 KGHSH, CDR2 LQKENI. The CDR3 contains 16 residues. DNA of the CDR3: TGTGCCAGCTCTGCGATAGGGGGGATCTCCTACAATGAGCAGTTCTTC. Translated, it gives CASSAIGGISYNEQFF. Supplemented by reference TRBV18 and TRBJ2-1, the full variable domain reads NAGVMQNPRHLVRRRGQEARLRCSPMKGHSHVYWYRQLPEEGLKFMVYLQKENIIDESGMPKERFSAEFPKEGPSILRIQQVVRGDSAAYFCASSAIGGISYNEQFFGPGTRLTVL.

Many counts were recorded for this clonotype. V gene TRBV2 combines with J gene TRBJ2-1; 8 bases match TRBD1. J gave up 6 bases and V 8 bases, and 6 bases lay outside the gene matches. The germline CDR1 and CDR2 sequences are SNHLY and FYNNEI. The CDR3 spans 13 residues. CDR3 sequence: CASRGQASNEQFF. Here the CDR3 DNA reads TGTGCCAGCCGGGGACAGGCCAGCAATGAGCAGTTCTTC.

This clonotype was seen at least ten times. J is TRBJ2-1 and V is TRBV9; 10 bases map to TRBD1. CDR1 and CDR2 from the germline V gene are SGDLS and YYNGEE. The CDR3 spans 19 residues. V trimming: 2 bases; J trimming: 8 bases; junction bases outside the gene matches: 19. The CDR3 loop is CASSVGPTNRDRGSYEQFF. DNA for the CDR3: TGTGCCAGCAGCGTTGGGCCCACGAACCGGGACAGGGGTTCGTATGAGCAGTTCTTC.

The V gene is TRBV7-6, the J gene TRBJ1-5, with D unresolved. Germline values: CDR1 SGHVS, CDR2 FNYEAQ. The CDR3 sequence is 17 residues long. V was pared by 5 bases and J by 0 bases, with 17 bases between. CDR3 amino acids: CASSLPPDGYSNQPQHF. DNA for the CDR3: TGTGCCAGCAGCCTACCCCCGGACGGCTATAGCAATCAGCCCCAGCATTTT.

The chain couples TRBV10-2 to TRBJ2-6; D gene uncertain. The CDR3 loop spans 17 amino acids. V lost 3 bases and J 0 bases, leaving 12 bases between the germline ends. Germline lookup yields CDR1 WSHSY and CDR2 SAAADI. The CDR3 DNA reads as TGCGCCAGCAGTGATGAGCAGGTACGCTCTGGGGCCAACGTCCTGACTTTC. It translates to CASSDEQVRSGANVLTF.

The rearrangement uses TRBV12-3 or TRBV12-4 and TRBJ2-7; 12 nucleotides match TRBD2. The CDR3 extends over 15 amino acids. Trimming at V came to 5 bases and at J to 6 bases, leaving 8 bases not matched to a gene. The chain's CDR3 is CASSHRTSGTREQYF. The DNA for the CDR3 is TGTGCCAGCAGTCACAGGACTAGCGGGACCCGCGAGCAGTACTTC.

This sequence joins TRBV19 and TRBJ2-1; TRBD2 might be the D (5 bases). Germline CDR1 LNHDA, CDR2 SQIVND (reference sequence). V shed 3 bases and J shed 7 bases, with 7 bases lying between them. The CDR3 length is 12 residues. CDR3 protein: CASSIVANEQFF. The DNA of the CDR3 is TGTGCCAGTAGTATCGTAGCGAATGAGCAGTTCTTC.

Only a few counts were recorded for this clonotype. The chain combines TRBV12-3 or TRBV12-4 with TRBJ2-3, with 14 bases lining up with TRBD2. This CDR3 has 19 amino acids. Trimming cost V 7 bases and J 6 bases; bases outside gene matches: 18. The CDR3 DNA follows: TGTGCCAGCACCGCCCGGGCGAGACTAGCGGGGGGGCCGTGGGATACGCAGTATTTT. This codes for CASTARARLAGGPWDTQYF.

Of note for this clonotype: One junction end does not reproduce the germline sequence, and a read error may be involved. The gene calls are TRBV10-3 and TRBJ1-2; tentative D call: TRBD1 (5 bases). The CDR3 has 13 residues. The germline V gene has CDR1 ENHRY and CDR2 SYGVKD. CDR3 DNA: TGTGCCAGCAGTTTGGGACCAGGACGTGGCTACGCCTTC. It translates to CASSLGPGRGYAF.